This T cell receptor beta chain was identified in a study of Ad26.COV2.S vaccination and SARS-CoV-2 variants. About the research overall: Ad26.COV2.S shots went into the muscle once or twice, 56 days apart.

The method was immunoSEQ multiplex PCR; TCRdb's version includes in-frame clones alone and lacks a portion of them. The profile shows about 420,000 clones, approximately 87% of them singletons. Treatment given: roughly 20 received Ad26.COV2.S at low or high dose, single or two shots; several received placebo; per-sample allocation not given. Specimen acquisition occurred on day 63 following the initial vaccine or placebo injection. Boston supplied an adult donor aged 18-55 years. Trimming cost V 0 bases and J 8 bases, with 19 bases left between them. From germline, CDR1 is LGHNA and CDR2 YSLEER. CDR3 size: 17 residues.

This chain uses TRBV4-3 with TRBJ1-4; possible D gene TRBD1, 5 bases. The sequence derives from a person aged 18 to 59 who received the Ad26.COV2.S COVID-19 vaccine or a placebo. The starting material was peripheral blood, obtained in a trial of Ad26.COV2.S vaccine versus placebo. The CDR3 bases are TGCGCCAGCAGCCAAGATTACCGAGGCTACAGGCGGGAAAAACTGTTTTTT. Protein product: CASSQDYRGYRREKLFF.